The TCR beta chain under discussion was sequenced for a study of blood T cell repertoires in COVID-19. In the study's own analysis: The assay estimated nucleated cells by amplifying reference gene primers. Sequenced by immunoSEQ multiplex PCR; TCRdb stores in-frame clones only, minus some. V and J calls and clone size are copied from that table; D and trimming were computed from the DNA. Of fewer than 200,000 clones in the sample, 75% to 80% were seen once. Trimming at V came to 9 bases and at J to 7 bases, leaving 2 bases not matched to a gene. This CDR3 spans 11 amino acids. Germline loops: CDR1 LNHDA, CDR2 SQIVND (reference sequence).

V is TRBV19 and J is TRBJ2-4; the match to TRBD1 covers 8 bases. Source material: peripheral blood. The TCR was taken from a woman between 65 and 79 years old with acute or convalescent COVID-19. This chain's CDR3 is CASTGGNIQYF. CDR3 nucleotide sequence: TGTGCCAGCACAGGGGGGAACATTCAGTACTTC.